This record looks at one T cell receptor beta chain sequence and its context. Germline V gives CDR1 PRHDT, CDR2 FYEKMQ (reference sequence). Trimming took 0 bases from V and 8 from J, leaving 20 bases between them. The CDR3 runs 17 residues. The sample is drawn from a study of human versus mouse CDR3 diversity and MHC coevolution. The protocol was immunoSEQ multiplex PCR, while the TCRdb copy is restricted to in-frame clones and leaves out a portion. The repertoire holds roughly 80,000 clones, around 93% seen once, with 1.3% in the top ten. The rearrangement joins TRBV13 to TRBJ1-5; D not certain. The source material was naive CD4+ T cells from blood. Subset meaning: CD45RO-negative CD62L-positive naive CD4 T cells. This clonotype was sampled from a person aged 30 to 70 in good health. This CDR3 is CASSLGLTSGSPKPQHF. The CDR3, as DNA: TGTGCCAGCAGCTTAGGCCTGACGTCGGGGAGCCCGAAGCCCCAGCATTTT.